This TCR beta chain stems from a study of PD-1 blockade in classical Hodgkin lymphoma. Study-wide results and caveats: Repertoire difference causes, possibly disease activity or prior therapy, remain undefined. Reported findings placed baseline TCR diversity lower in newly diagnosed patients (compared with healthy donors).

Germline V gene lookup returns CDR1 SGHNT and CDR2 YENEEA. Trimming removed 0 bases at V and 4 bases at J, with 7 bases between. The CDR3 totals 14 residues. Each patient's relapse followed autologous stem cell transplantation, and brentuximab vedotin exposure varied. Assay: immunoSEQ multiplex PCR; the TCRdb copy retains only in-frame clones and omits some. This table holds approximately 160,000 clones, approximately 80% found once. Comments on this clone: The antigen is unknown.

This TCR was sampled from a human donor with classical Hodgkin lymphoma. The chain recombines TRBV11-3 with TRBJ2-1; D gene unclear. This specimen was peripheral blood mononuclear cells (PBMCs), taken before the second cycle of nivolumab. The CDR3 coding sequence is TGTGCCAGCAGCTTAGACTCCTTTTACAATGAGCAGTTCTTC. Encoded protein: CASSLDSFYNEQFF.